This TCR beta chain came from a study of PD-L1 blockade in urothelial cancer. Study overall: About 90% of the 29 patients were males with bladder-origin urothelial cancer. Chemotherapy regimens numbering 0 to 3 had been given to patients. Specimens of blood held a median count of roughly 130,000 T cells.

Clones were sequenced by immunoSEQ multiplex PCR, and TCRdb holds only the in-frame ones, with some missing. The sample contains about 120,000 clones, 85% to 95% of which appear only once. V shed 5 bases and J 3 bases; nucleotides not matched to a gene: 9. Germline V gives CDR1 SGHVS, CDR2 FNYEAQ. The CDR3 contains 15 residues. Time point noted: peripheral blood 6 weeks after treatment start. This receptor was obtained from a man in his 60s with urothelial cancer. V is TRBV7-6 and J is TRBJ2-7, with 8 bases fitting TRBD1. The sequenced sample was PBMCs, obtained around atezolizumab (anti-PD-L1) treatment. In nucleotides, the CDR3 is TGTGCCAGCAGCCCAGGACAGGGTTCAGGCTACGAGCAGTACTTC. Protein product: CASSPGQGSGYEQYF.